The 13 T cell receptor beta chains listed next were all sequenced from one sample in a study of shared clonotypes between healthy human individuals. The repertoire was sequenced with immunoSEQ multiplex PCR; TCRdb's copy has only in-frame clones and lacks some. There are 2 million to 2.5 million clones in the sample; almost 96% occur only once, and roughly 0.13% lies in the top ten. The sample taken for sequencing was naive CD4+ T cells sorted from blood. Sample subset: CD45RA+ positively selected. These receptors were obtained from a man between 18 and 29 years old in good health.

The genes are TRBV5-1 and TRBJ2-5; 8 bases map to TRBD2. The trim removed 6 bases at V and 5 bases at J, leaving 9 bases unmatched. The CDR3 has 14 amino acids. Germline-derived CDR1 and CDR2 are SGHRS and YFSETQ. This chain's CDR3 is CASNFGAGGETQYF. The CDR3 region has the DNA TGCGCCAGCAACTTCGGGGCGGGAGGCGAGACCCAGTACTTC.

The CDR3 sequence: CASSERGQGYQPQHF. The CDR3 DNA sequence: TGCGCCAGCAGTGAGAGGGGACAGGGGTATCAGCCCCAGCATTTT. This rearrangement joins TRBV10-2 to TRBJ1-5; 10 bases line up with TRBD1. The V gene's germline CDR1 is WSHSY and CDR2 SAAADI. With 2 bases clipped from V and 5 bases from J, the junction kept 3 bases outside the gene matches. This CDR3 spans 15 amino acids.

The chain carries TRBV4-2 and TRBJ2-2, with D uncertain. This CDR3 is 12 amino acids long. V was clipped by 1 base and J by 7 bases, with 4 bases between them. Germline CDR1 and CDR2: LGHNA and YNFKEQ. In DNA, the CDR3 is TGTGCCAGCAGCCAAGTAGTCGGGGAGCTGTTTTTT. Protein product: CASSQVVGELFF.

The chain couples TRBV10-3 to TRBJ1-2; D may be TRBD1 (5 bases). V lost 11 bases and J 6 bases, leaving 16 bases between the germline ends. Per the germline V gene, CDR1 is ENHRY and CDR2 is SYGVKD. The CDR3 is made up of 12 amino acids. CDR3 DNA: TGTGCCGGGGGAGAGGAGTGGGATGGCTACACCTTC. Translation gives CAGGEEWDGYTF.

CDR3 nucleotides: TGTGCCAGCTCACCGATGACTAGCGGGAGTTTGAGAGAGACCCAGTACTTC. Encoded protein: CASSPMTSGSLRETQYF. The chain links TRBV18 to TRBJ2-5; 12 nucleotides agree with TRBD2. There are 17 residues in the CDR3. Germline loops: CDR1 KGHSH, CDR2 LQKENI. With 3 bases clipped from V and 4 bases from J, the junction kept 9 bases outside the gene matches.

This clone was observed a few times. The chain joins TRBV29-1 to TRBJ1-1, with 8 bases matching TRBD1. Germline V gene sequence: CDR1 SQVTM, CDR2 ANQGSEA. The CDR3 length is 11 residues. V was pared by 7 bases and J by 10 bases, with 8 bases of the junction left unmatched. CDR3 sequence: CSAVGQGLAFF. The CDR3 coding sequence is TGCAGCGCCGTCGGACAGGGTTTAGCTTTCTTT.

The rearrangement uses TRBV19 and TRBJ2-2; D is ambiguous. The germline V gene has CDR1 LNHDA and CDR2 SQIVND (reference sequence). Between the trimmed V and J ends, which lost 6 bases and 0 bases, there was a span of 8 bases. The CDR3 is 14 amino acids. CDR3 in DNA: TGTGCCAGTAGGAAACCCGCGAACACCGGGGAGCTGTTTTTT. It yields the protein CASRKPANTGELFF.

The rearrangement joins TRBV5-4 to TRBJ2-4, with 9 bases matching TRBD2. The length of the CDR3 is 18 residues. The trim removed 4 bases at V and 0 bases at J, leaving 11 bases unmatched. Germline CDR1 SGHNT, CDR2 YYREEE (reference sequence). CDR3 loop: CASSRWNLAGKAKNIQYF. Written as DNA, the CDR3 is TGTGCCAGCAGCCGGTGGAACCTAGCGGGGAAAGCCAAAAACATTCAGTACTTC.

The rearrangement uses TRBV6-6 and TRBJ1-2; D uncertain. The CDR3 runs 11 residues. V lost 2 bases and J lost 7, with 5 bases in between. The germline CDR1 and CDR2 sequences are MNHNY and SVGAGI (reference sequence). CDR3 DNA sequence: TGTGCCAGCAGTTACGAGCTTGGCTACACCTTC. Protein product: CASSYELGYTF.

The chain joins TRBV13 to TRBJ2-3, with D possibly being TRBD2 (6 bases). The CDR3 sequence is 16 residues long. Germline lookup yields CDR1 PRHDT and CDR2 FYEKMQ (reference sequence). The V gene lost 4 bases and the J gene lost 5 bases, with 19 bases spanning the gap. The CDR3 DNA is TGTGCCAGCAGCTCCCTAACTAGCCGGAGAGTAGATACGCAGTATTTT. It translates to CASSSLTSRRVDTQYF.

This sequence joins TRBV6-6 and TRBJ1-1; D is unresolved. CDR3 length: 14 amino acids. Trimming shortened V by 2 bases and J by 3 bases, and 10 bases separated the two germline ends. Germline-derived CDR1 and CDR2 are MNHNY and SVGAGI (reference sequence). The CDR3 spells CASSYEGWDTEAFF. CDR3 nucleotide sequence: TGTGCCAGCAGTTACGAGGGTTGGGACACTGAAGCTTTCTTT.

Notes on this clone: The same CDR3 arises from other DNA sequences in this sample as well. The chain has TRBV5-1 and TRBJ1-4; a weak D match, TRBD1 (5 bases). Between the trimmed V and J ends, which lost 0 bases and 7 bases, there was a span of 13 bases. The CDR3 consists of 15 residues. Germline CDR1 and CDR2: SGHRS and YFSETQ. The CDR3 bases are TGCGCCAGCAGCTTGGAAGGGGCCCCGGGTGAAAAACTGTTTTTT. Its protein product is CASSLEGAPGEKLFF.

The CDR3, as DNA: TGTGCCAGCAGCTTAGCCGAGGGCTCCCTCGGAGGGGGCTACACCTTC. This translates into CASSLAEGSLGGGYTF. This chain joins TRBV7-6 and TRBJ1-2, with unresolved D. V was cut by 0 bases and J by 8 bases, with 19 bases left in between. The CDR3 loop spans 16 amino acids. The germline V gene encodes CDR1 SGHVS and CDR2 FNYEAQ.